The table lists the clone carrying this TCR beta chain with a few counts. Antigen unknown. The data belong to a study of T and B cells in COVID-19 patients. Across the whole study: In the active-infection cohort, about 90% of the roughly 20 patients had comorbidities linked to unfavorable COVID-19 outcome.

BIOMED2 TRB-A/B primer pools were used in multiplex TRB PCR. Using its own MiXCR run on the multiplex PCR reads, TCRdb lists one record per CDR3 protein. The sample consists of 12,000 to 15,000 distinct CDR3 sequences, 28% of them appearing once. Blood genomic DNA input for TRB amplification was roughly 250-500 ng. The V segment lost 2 bases and the J segment 5 bases; nucleotides outside the gene matches: 5. The length of the CDR3 is 14 residues. Germline V gives CDR1 DFQATT, CDR2 SNEGSKA (reference sequence). Study results and limitations: Blood from mildly ill patients while symptomatic, and early samples from severe cases, were scarce.

This receptor was obtained from a human donor who had recovered from COVID-19. The chain has TRBV20-1 and TRBJ2-3; 9 bases agree with TRBD1. Sequencing was done on a sample of blood. CDR3: CSARRDRAGDTQYF. CDR3 DNA sequence: TGCAGTGCTAGAAGGGACAGGGCGGGAGATACGCAGTATTTT.